This T cell receptor beta chain was recorded in a study of blood T cell repertoires in COVID-19. Data came from immunoSEQ multiplex PCR; TCRdb stores just in-frame clones and leaves some out. This table holds 150,000 to 200,000 clones, roughly three quarters found once. The CDR3 has 18 amino acids. V lost 2 bases and J lost 2; bases outside the gene matches: 11. Looked up from germline, CDR1 is MRHNA and CDR2 is SNTAGT. The chain carries TRBV6-4 and TRBJ1-4; 7 bases align to TRBD1. The material sequenced was PBMCs or T cells enriched from blood (not recorded which). This sequence originates from a woman in her forties or fifties with acute COVID-19. CDR3 DNA: TGTGCCAGCAGTGACCCCGAACAGGGGAGTTTTACTAATGAAAAACTGTTTTTT. Its protein is CASSDPEQGSFTNEKLFF.